The clone carrying this T cell receptor beta chain showed up just once. What it recognizes is unknown. V shed 6 bases and J shed 2 bases, with 15 bases lying between them. Germline V gene data show CDR1 as MNHNY and CDR2 as SVGAGI (reference sequence). The CDR3 totals 15 residues. Healthy individuals who donated bone marrow served as the donors. 13 Jbeta primers and 60 Vbeta primers were used for the PCR. Produced via immunoSEQ multiplex PCR; TCRdb's table is partial and in-frame only. The sample comprises 110,000 to 150,000 clones, approximately 9% of which are singletons, and 1.5% to 2% rests with the top ten. These data originate in a study of cytomegalovirus exposure and HLA in healthy donors. The study, taken as a whole, reports: The presence/absence work took it that sequencing depth was about the same across donors.

This clonotype was obtained from a male donor in good health and CMV-seronegative. The chain links TRBV6-6 to TRBJ2-3; D is perhaps TRBD1 (6 bases). The sample was PBMCs. The CDR3: CASSPNRVNTDTQYF. The CDR3 region has the DNA TGTGCCAGCAGCCCGAACAGGGTAAACACAGATACGCAGTATTTT.